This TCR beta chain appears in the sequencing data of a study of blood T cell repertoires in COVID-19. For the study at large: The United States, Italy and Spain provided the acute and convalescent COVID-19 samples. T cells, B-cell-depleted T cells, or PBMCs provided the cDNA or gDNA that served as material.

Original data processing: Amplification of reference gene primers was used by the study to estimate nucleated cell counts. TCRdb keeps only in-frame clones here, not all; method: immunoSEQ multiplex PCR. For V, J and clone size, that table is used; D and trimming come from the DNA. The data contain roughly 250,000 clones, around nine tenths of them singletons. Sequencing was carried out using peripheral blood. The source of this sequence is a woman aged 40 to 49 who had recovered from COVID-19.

The CDR3 coding sequence is TGTGCCAGCAGCTTGGATCAGCGCAAGATATATTTT. The encoded protein is CASSLDQRKIYF. The J gene is TRBJ1-3, the V gene TRBV5-4; D is ambiguous. V was clipped by 0 bases and J by 13 bases, with 11 bases between them. Germline V lookup: CDR1 SGHNT, CDR2 YYREEE (reference sequence). CDR3 size: 12 residues.